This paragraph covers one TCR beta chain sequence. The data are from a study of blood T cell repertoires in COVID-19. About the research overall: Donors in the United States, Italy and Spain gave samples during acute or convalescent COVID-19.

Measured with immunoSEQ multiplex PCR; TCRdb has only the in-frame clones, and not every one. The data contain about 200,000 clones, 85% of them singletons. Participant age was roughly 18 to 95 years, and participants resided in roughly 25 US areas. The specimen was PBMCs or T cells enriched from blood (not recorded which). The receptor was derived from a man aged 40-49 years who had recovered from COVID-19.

In DNA, the CDR3 is TGCGCCAGCAGCTTGGACGTTGGGACAGGATCACCCCTCCACTTT. This translates into CASSLDVGTGSPLHF. The chain recombines TRBV5-1 with TRBJ1-6, with 8 bases identical to TRBD1. The trim removed 0 bases at V and 10 bases at J, leaving 6 bases unmatched. The CDR3 consists of 15 residues. Per germline, CDR1 SGHRS and CDR2 YFSETQ.